This entry features one T cell receptor beta chain sequence. Its antigen is not known. These data are taken from a study of T cell responses to AZD1222 COVID-19 vaccine. Study-wide results and limits: Most donors were white British and more were female, and clonal diversity was possibly underestimated. Baseline serology detected seropositivity in only a handful of AZD1222 recipients.

TCRdb's copy holds only in-frame clones and misses some; the assay was immunoSEQ multiplex PCR. The sample holds 85,000 to 90,000 clones, 88% seen once. Trimming stripped 6 bases from V and 0 bases from J, with 12 bases between. The CDR3 length is 15 residues. Germline V gives CDR1 MNHEY, CDR2 SVGAGI. The receptor was derived from an adult in good health. Here the sequenced sample was peripheral blood, taken on day 0 of AZD1222 vaccination. The rearrangement links TRBV6-5 to TRBJ2-1, with D unresolved. The CDR3 region has the DNA TGTGCCAGCAGAACAGATCCTAGCTCCTACAATGAGCAGTTCTTC. Protein: CASRTDPSSYNEQFF.